Here is one T cell receptor beta chain with its context. Generated by immunoSEQ multiplex PCR, the TCRdb table keeps only in-frame clones and is missing some. The sample shows 400,000 to 500,000 clones, more than 70% of them seen only once. This specimen comes from a study of blood T cell repertoires in COVID-19. As for the study in general: Spain, Italy and the United States supplied samples that represented acute and convalescent COVID-19. From T cells, B-cell-depleted T cells, or PBMCs came the material, which was cDNA or gDNA.

Trimming stripped 2 bases from V and 3 bases from J, with 16 bases between. CDR1 and CDR2 (germline): WNHNN, SYGVQD (reference sequence). The CDR3 covers 16 residues. Researchers sorted participants into cohorts using their self-reported clinical history. This sequence originates from a young woman who had been exposed to COVID-19. The chain joins TRBV10-1 to TRBJ1-1; no definite D call. Input material: PBMCs or T cells enriched from blood (not recorded which). The CDR3 DNA reads TGCGCCAGCAGTGAGCCGGGAGAAACGGGCCACACTGAAGCTTTCTTT. Translation: CASSEPGETGHTEAFF.